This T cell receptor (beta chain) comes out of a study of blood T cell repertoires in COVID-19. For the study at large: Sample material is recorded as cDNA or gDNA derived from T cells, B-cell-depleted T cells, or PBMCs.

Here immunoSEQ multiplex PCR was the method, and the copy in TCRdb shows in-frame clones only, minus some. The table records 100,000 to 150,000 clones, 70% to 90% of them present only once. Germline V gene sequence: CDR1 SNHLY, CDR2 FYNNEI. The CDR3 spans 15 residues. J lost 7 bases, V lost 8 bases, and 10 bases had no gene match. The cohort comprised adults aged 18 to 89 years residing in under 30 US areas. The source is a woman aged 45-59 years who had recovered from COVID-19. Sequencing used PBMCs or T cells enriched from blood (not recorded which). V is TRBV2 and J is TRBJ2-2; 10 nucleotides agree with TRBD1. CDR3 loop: CASGGQGIPSGELFF. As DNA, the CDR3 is TGTGCCAGCGGGGGACAGGGGATTCCCAGCGGGGAGCTGTTTTTT.